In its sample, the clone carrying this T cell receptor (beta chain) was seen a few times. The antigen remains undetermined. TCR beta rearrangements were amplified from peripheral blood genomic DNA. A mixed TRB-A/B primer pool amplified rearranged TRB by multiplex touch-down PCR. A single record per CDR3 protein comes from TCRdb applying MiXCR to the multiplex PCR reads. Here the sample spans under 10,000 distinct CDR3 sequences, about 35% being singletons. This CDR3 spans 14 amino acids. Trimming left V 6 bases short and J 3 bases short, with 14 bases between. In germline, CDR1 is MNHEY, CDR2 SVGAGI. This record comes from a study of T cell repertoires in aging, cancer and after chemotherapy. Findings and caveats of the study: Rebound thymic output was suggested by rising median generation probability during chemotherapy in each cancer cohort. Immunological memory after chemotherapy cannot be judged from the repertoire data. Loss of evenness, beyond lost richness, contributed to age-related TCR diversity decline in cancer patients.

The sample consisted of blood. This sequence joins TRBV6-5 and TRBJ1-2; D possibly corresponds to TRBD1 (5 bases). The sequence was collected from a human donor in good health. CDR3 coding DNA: TGTGCCAGCAGGGCCGGGGGAGTCGACTATGGCTACACCTTC. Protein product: CASRAGGVDYGYTF.